This T cell receptor (beta chain) was captured in a study of blood T cell repertoires in COVID-19. Produced via immunoSEQ multiplex PCR; TCRdb's table is partial and in-frame only. There are 110,000 to 150,000 clones in the sample; about three quarters occur only once, and 1.9% lies in the top ten. Germline V gene sequence: CDR1 SQVTM, CDR2 ANQGSEA. The CDR3 has 13 residues. The J segment lost 5 bases and the V segment lost 6 bases, leaving 5 bases of the junction unmatched. The sequence derives from a woman aged 60-75 years with acute or convalescent COVID-19. The V call is TRBV29-1, the J call TRBJ2-1; TRBD2 matches 9 bases. The sequenced material came from peripheral blood. CDR3 protein: CSVASGINNEQFF. The CDR3, as DNA: TGCAGCGTAGCTAGCGGGATCAACAATGAGCAGTTCTTC.